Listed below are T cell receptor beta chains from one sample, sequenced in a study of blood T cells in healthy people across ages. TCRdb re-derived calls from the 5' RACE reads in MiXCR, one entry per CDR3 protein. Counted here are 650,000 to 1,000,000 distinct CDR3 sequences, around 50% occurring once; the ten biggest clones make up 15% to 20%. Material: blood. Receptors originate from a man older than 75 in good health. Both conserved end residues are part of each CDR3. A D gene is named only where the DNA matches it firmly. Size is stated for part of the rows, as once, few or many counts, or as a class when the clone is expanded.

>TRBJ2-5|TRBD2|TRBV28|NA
CASRSPSSGEQETQYF
TGTGCCAGCAGGTCCCCGAGTAGCGGGGAACAAGAGACCCAGTACTTC
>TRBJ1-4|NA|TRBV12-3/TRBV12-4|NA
CAGSPSTSQSSNEKLFF
TGTGCCGGCAGTCCTAGCACCTCACAGAGTTCAAATGAAAAACTGTTTTTT
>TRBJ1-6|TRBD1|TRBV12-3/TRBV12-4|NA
CASRSSQGDSPLHF
TGTGCCAGCAGATCGTCGCAGGGGGATTCACCCCTCCACTTT
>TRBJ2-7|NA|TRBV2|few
CASSEEKGYEQYF
TGTGCCAGCAGTGAAGAGAAGGGATACGAGCAGTACTTC
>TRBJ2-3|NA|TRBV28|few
CASRTATDTQYF
TGTGCCAGCAGGACTGCCACAGATACGCAGTATTTT
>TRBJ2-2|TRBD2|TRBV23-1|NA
CASSLASGIATNTGELFF
TGCGCCAGCAGTCTGGCTAGCGGGATTGCCACGAACACCGGGGAGCTGTTTTTT
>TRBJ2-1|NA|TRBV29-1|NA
CSVGGSGEQFF
TGCAGCGTTGGGGGGTCGGGTGAGCAGTTCTTC
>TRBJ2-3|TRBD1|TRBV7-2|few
CASRGQGARTDTQYF
TGTGCCAGCAGGGGACAGGGGGCGCGTACAGATACGCAGTATTTT
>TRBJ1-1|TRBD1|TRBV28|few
CASSRTGARDTEAFF
TGTGCCAGCAGTCGGACAGGGGCGCGGGACACTGAAGCTTTCTTT
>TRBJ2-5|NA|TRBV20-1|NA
CSARQGQEGTLSRLGTQYF
TGCAGTGCTAGGCAAGGACAGGAGGGCACCTTATCCCGGCTAGGGACCCAGTACTTC
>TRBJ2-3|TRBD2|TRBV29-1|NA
CSVEFLAGVDTQYF
TGCAGCGTTGAGTTCCTGGCGGGAGTGGATACGCAGTATTTT
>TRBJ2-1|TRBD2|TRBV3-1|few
CASSQTSGRDFNEQFF
TGTGCCAGCAGCCAGACTAGCGGGAGGGATTTCAATGAGCAGTTCTTC
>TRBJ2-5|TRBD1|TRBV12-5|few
CASQAGGQETQYF
TGTGCTAGCCAGGCAGGGGGCCAGGAGACCCAGTACTTC
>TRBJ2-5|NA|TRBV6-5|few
CASSYLGGETQYF
TGTGCCAGCAGTTATTTGGGCGGCGAGACCCAGTACTTC
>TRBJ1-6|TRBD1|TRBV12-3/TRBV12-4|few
CASSDRTGAIGSPLHF
TGTGCCAGCAGCGATCGGACAGGGGCTATCGGTTCACCCCTCCACTTT
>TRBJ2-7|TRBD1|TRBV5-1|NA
CASTLQGSSYEQYF
TGCGCCAGCACCTTACAGGGGAGCTCCTACGAGCAGTACTTC
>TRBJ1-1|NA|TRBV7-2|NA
CASSDDTNTEAFF
TGTGCCAGCAGCGACGACACGAACACTGAAGCTTTCTTT
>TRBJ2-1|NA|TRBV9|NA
CASSVQGRSYNEQFF
TGTGCCAGCAGCGTACAGGGGAGGTCCTACAATGAGCAGTTCTTC
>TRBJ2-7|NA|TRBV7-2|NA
CASSLDRGASEQYF
TGTGCCAGCAGCTTAGACCGGGGCGCAAGCGAGCAGTACTTC
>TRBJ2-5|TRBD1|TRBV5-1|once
CASSLGQGTQTQYF
TGCGCCAGCAGCTTAGGACAGGGGACTCAGACCCAGTACTTC
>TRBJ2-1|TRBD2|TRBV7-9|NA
CASSPSGSGRANNEQFF
TGTGCCAGCAGCCCCTCAGGAAGCGGGAGGGCCAACAATGAGCAGTTCTTC
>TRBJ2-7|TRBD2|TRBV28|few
CASSSPASGSIYEQYF
TGTGCCAGCAGTTCCCCAGCTAGCGGGAGTATCTACGAGCAGTACTTC
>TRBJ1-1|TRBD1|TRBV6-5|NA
CASRRTGEMAFF
TGTGCCAGCAGAAGGACAGGGGAGATGGCTTTCTTT
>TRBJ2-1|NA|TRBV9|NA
CASSVGVTSSYNEQFF
TGTGCCAGCAGCGTAGGGGTTACAAGCTCCTACAATGAGCAGTTCTTC
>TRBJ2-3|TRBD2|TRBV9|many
CASSVEGGRSTDTQYF
TGTGCCAGCAGCGTAGAGGGCGGGAGGAGCACAGATACGCAGTATTTT
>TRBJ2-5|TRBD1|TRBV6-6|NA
CASTAQGGVQGEHQYF
TGTGCCAGCACCGCTCAAGGTGGGGTCCAGGGGGAGCACCAGTACTTC
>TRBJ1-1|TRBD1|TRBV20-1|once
CSAMISGGNTEAFF
TGCAGTGCTATGATCTCAGGGGGGAACACTGAAGCTTTCTTT
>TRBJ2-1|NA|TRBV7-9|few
CASSLTKGLEFF
TGTGCCAGCAGCTTAACCAAGGGACTTGAGTTCTTC
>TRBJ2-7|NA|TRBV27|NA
CASSEGVNYEQYF
TGTGCCAGCAGTGAGGGAGTAAACTACGAGCAGTACTTC
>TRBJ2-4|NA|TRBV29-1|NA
CSVLLRAKNIQYF
TGCAGCGTCCTACTACGAGCCAAAAACATTCAGTACTTC